Included here is one T cell receptor beta chain sequence, with context. The antigen is not known. This specimen belongs to a study of T cell responses to AZD1222 COVID-19 vaccine. Clones were read by immunoSEQ multiplex PCR, and TCRdb kept only the in-frame ones, dropping some. The top ten hold under 9.5% of the sample, which has 90,000 to 120,000 clones, around 93% seen once. The germline gives CDR1 SGHVS, CDR2 FQNEAQ. The V end lost 1 base, the J end lost 0 bases, and 10 bases lay between the germline ends. The CDR3 consists of 16 residues. Study-level points and caveats: Only a handful of AZD1222 recipients, several in all, had baseline seropositivity. Among spike-specific TCRs, nearly half reportedly target unmutated variant regions.

The sample was peripheral blood, taken 28 days after the second AZD1222 dose. The chain links TRBV7-8 to TRBJ1-5; D is unresolved. This sequence originates from an adult who received the AZD1222 COVID-19 vaccine. CDR3 nucleotide sequence: TGTGCCAGCAGCTTAGGGTCGAAAAATAGCAATCAGCCCCAGCATTTT. Its protein product is CASSLGSKNSNQPQHF. The full variable domain, its missing parts supplied by reference TRBV7-8 and TRBJ1-5, is GAGVSQSPRYKVAKRGQDVALRCDPISGHVSLFWYQQALGQGPEFLTYFQNEAQLDKSGLPSDRFFAERPEGSVSTLKIQRTQQEDSAVYLCASSLGSKNSNQPQHFGDGTRLSIL.